Described below is a single T cell receptor (beta chain) sequence and its context. Its antigen is unidentified. The junction differs from germline at one of its ends, possibly a read error. These data are taken from a study of T-cell reconstitution after alpha-beta-depleted transplantation in children. Unique molecular identifiers were incorporated when the TCRbeta library was constructed. TCRdb processed the PCR reads anew with MiXCR; each CDR3 protein has one entry. Among roughly 790,000 distinct CDR3 sequences listed, 15% to 20% were seen once. Study results and limitations: Some patients owed their high day-60 TCRbeta diversity to surviving recipient T cells and thymic progenitors. By about two months after transplant, alpha-beta T cells reportedly arose from several hundred graft clones that had expanded. T-cell numbers and diversity, one year after transplant, stemmed largely from T cells that were newly produced.

This specimen consisted of PBMCs, mostly from graft donor cells, obtained 360 days after TCRalphabeta/CD19-depleted stem cell transplant. The sequence came from a male patient younger than 18 who had a stem cell transplant for acute lymphoblastic leukemia, so the T cells may come from the graft donor.

This CDR3 reads CASSLGQLTYEEYF. CDR3 in DNA: TGTGCCAGCAGCTTAGGTCAGCTCACCTACGAGGAGTACTTC. This chain joins TRBV7-9 and TRBJ2-7; D call uncertain. The CDR3 has 14 residues. CDR1 is SEHNR and CDR2 is FQNEAQ in the germline V gene (reference sequence).